A selection of T cell receptor beta chains follows, all from one sample in a study of sequential checkpoint blockade in melanoma. The repertoire was sequenced with immunoSEQ multiplex PCR; TCRdb's copy has only in-frame clones and lacks some. In the table there are 9,000 to 13,000 clones, about 26% of which are singletons. Specimen: tumor tissue (inferred from file names), collected from a patient given nivolumab and ipilimumab in sequence. The receptors originated from a human donor with melanoma. Both conserved end residues are part of each CDR3. The D gene is left open where the match is weak. Only some rows state a clone size, as once, few, many or a class for expanded clones.

D gene	V gene	J gene	clone size	CDR3 DNA	CDR3 protein
TRBD1	TRBV19	TRBJ1-2	-	TGTGCCAGTAGTATTTACGCCGGGACAGTCTATGGCTACACCTTC	CASSIYAGTVYGYTF
-	TRBV19	TRBJ2-7	once	TGTGCCAGTAGTATCGCGTTTGTAAAGGGCTACGAGCAGTACTTC	CASSIAFVKGYEQYF
TRBD1	TRBV4-1	TRBJ1-2	few	TGCGCCAGCAGCCAAGGGACAGGCGCTAACTATGGCTACACCTTC	CASSQGTGANYGYTF
-	TRBV11-3	TRBJ1-1	many	TGTGCCAGCAGCTTACAGGGTTCGAACACTGAAGCTTTCTTT	CASSLQGSNTEAFF
-	TRBV9	TRBJ2-7	-	TGTGCCAGCAGCCCCCAGCAGGGCGGCTACGAGCAGTACTTC	CASSPQQGGYEQYF
-	TRBV6-8	TRBJ2-7	-	TGTGCCATCAGGGAACTAGCCTCCTACGAGCAGTACTTC	CAIRELASYEQYF
-	TRBV4-1	TRBJ1-4	few	TGCGCCAGCAGCCAAGCCCCAGTATCCGGGGGAAATGAAAAACTGTTTTTT	CASSQAPVSGGNEKLFF
-	TRBV14	TRBJ2-2	-	TGTGCCAGCAGCCATAGGGTCGTCGGGGAGCTGTTTTTT	CASSHRVVGELFF
-	TRBV4-1	TRBJ1-4	-	TGCGCCAGCAGCCAAGGGGCGGTCCGGGTTGTTGAAAAACTGTTTTTT	CASSQGAVRVVEKLFF
TRBD1	TRBV14	TRBJ1-1	-	TGTGCCAGCAGCCAAGGACAGGGGATGTTCACTGAAGCTTTCTTT	CASSQGQGMFTEAFF
TRBD1	TRBV6-8	TRBJ2-7	-	TGTGCCAGCAGAACAGGGGGCTCGTACGAGCAGTACTTC	CASRTGGSYEQYF
TRBD1	TRBV6-8	TRBJ1-6	few	TGTGCCAGCAGTTACGGACAGGGGATGGGTTCACCCCTCCACTTT	CASSYGQGMGSPLHF
TRBD1	TRBV19	TRBJ1-2	few	TGTGCCAGTAGCAGGCCCCCAGGGGGGAGTCTGAAATGGCATGGCTACACCTTC	CASSRPPGGSLKWHGYTF
TRBD1	TRBV6-8	TRBJ2-7	many	TGTGCCAGCAGTTACTCTTTCCCTGACAGGGGAATAGGATACGAGCAGTACTTC	CASSYSFPDRGIGYEQYF
-	TRBV11-3	TRBJ1-2	many	TGTGCCAGCAGCTTAGGTTGGGAAGCAGGAAACTATGGCTACACCTTC	CASSLGWEAGNYGYTF
-	TRBV5-1	TRBJ2-3	-	TGCGCCAGCAGCTTGGAGGACAACACAGATACGCAGTATTTT	CASSLEDNTDTQYF
TRBD1	TRBV5-1	TRBJ2-1	once	TGCGCCAGCAGCTTAGGGACAGTATACAATGAGCAGTTCTTC	CASSLGTVYNEQFF
-	TRBV10-2	TRBJ2-1	-	TGCGCCAGCAGCGACCAAGCGAATGAGCAGTTCTTC	CASSDQANEQFF
TRBD1	TRBV30	TRBJ1-5	-	TGTGCCTGGAGTGGGCGTCAGACAGGGGCTACCAATCAGCCCCAGCATTTT	CAWSGRQTGATNQPQHF
-	TRBV30	TRBJ2-7	few	TGTGCCTGGACCACGGGGGTGGGATACGAGCAGTACTTC	CAWTTGVGYEQYF
TRBD1	TRBV23-1	TRBJ1-2	-	TGCGCCAGCAGTCAAACCTCTAGGGAGGGGGCGAACTATGGCTACACCTTC	CASSQTSREGANYGYTF
-	TRBV28	TRBJ2-1	-	TGTGCCAGCAGTCCCGCAAGGGGGGGCCCCAATGAGCAGTTCTTC	CASSPARGGPNEQFF